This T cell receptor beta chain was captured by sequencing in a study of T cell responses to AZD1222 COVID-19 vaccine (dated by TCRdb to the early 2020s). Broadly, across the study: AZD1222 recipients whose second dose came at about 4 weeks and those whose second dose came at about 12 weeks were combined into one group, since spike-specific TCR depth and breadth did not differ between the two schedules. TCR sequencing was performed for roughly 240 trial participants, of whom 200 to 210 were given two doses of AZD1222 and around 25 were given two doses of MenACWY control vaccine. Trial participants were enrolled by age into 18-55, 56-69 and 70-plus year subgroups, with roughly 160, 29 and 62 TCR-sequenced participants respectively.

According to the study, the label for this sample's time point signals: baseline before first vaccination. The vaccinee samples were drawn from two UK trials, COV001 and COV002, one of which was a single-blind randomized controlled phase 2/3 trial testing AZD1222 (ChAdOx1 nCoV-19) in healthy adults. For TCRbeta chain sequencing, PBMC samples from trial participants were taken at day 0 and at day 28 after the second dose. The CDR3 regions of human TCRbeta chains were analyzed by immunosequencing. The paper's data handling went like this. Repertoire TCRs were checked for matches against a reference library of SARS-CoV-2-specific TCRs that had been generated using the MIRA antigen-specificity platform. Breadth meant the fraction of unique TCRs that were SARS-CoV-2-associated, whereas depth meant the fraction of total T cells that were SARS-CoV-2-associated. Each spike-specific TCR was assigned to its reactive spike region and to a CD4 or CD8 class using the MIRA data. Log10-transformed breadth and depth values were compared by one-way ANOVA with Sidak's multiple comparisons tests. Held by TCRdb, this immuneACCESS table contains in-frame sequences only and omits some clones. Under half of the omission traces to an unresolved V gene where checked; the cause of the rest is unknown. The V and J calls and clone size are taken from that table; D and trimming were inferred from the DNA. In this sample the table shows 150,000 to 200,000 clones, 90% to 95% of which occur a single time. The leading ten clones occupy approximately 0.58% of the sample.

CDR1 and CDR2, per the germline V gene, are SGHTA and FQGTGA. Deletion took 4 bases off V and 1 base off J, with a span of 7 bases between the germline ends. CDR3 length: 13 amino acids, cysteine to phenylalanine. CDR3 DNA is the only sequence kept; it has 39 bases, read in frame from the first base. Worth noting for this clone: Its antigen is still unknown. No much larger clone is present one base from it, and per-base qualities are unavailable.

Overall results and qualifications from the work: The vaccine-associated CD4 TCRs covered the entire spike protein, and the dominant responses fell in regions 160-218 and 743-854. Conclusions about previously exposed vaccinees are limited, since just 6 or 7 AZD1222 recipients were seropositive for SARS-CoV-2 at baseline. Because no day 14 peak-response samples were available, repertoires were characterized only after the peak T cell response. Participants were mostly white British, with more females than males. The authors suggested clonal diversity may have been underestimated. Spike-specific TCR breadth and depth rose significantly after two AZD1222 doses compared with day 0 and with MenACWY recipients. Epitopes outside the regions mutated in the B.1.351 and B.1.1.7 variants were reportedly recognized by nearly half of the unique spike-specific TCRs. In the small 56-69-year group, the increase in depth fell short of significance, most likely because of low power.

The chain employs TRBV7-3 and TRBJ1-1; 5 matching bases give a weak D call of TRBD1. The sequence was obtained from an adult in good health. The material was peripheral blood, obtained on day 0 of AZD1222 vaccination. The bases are TGTGCCAGCAGCTACGGACAGAACACTGAAGCTTTCTTT. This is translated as CASSYGQNTEAFF. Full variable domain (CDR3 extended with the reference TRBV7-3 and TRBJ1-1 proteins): GAGVSQTPSNKVTEKGKYVELRCDPISGHTALYWYRQSLGQGPEFLIYFQGTGAADDSGLPNDRFFAVRPEGSVSTLKIQRTERGDSAVYLCASSYGQNTEAFFGQGTRLTVV.